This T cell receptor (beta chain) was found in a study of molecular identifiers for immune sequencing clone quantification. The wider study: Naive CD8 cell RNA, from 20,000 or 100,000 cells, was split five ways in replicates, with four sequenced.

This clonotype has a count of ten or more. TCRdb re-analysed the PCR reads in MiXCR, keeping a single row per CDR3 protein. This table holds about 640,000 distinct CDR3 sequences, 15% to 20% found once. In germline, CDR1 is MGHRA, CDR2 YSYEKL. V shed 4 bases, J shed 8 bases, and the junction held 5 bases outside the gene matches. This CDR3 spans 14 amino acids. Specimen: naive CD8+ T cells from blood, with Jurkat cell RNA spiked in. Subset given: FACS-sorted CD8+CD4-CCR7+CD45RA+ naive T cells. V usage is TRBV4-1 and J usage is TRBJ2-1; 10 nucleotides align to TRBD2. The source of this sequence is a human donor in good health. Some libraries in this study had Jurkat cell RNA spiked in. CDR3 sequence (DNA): TGCGCCAGCAGCCGAGCGGGGGGGCCAGATGAGCAGTTCTTC. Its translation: CASSRAGGPDEQFF.